A selection of T cell receptor beta chains follows, all from one sample in a study of cytomegalovirus exposure and HLA in healthy donors. Profiled with immunoSEQ multiplex PCR; TCRdb holds only in-frame clones, not every one. The table has around 150,000 clones, 75% seen once; the top ten hold over 1.1%. The source material was PBMCs. These TCRs come from a man in his late teens or twenties in good health and CMV-seronegative. Each CDR3 is given with its conserved first and last residue. D genes are given only for firm matches. A clone size is listed for some rows: how often the clone was seen (once, few, many), or a class if it is expanded.

.	.	TRBV13	TRBJ2-3	CASSLRPGSTDTQYF	TGTGCCAGCAGCTTAAGGCCAGGGAGCACAGATACGCAGTATTTT
once	TRBD2	TRBV19	TRBJ2-5	CAPRGGTQETQYF	TGTGCCCCCCGCGGGGGGACCCAAGAGACCCAGTACTTC
.	TRBD2	TRBV6-5	TRBJ2-1	CASSYRVAGGSEQFF	TGTGCCAGCAGTTACCGGGTAGCCGGGGGGAGTGAGCAGTTCTTC
.	.	TRBV6-6	TRBJ1-2	CATSPGGNYGYTF	TGTGCCACCTCGCCGGGGGGTAACTATGGCTACACCTTC
.	TRBD2	TRBV4-2	TRBJ2-2	CASSQGRGAGGPGAGELFF	TGTGCCAGCAGCCAAGGCCGGGGAGCGGGAGGGCCAGGGGCCGGGGAGCTGTTTTTT
.	.	TRBV4-1	TRBJ2-7	CASSSSPGGSYEQYF	TGCGCCAGCAGCTCCTCCCCCGGAGGGTCCTACGAGCAGTACTTC
.	TRBD1	TRBV5-1	TRBJ2-7	CASSETGGPYEQYF	TGCGCCAGCAGCGAGACAGGGGGGCCCTACGAGCAGTACTTC
.	TRBD2	TRBV27	TRBJ2-1	CASSSLPVAGPYNEQFF	TGTGCCAGCAGTTCTCTTCCGGTAGCGGGGCCCTACAATGAGCAGTTCTTC
.	.	TRBV7-2	TRBJ1-1	CASSLDLNVREAFF	TGTGCCAGCAGCTTAGATCTTAATGTCAGAGAAGCTTTCTTT
.	.	TRBV27	TRBJ2-3	CASRWASLTDTQYF	TGTGCCAGCAGGTGGGCTAGCTTGACAGATACGCAGTATTTT
few	TRBD2	TRBV27	TRBJ2-1	CASSSASGSLNEQFF	TGTGCCAGCAGTTCGGCTAGCGGGAGTTTGAATGAGCAGTTCTTC
.	.	TRBV4-1	TRBJ2-7	CASSQRDSYEQYF	TGCGCCAGCAGCCAACGGGACTCGTACGAGCAGTACTTC
.	.	TRBV11-2	TRBJ2-5	CASSLGVSAQETQYF	TGTGCCAGCAGCTTAGGCGTCAGCGCCCAAGAGACCCAGTACTTC
.	.	TRBV5-4	TRBJ2-5	CASSADSLWTQYF	TGTGCCAGCAGCGCGGACAGTCTGTGGACCCAGTACTTC
few	.	TRBV28	TRBJ2-5	CASRGAQETQYF	TGTGCCAGCAGGGGAGCGCAAGAGACCCAGTACTTC
.	TRBD1	TRBV27	TRBJ1-5	CASSVDRGDQPQHF	TGTGCCAGCAGCGTAGACAGGGGGGACCAGCCCCAGCATTTT
.	TRBD1	TRBV19	TRBJ2-7	CASSSSTGSSYEQYF	TGTGCCAGTAGCTCTTCGACAGGGAGCTCCTACGAGCAGTACTTC
.	TRBD1	TRBV9	TRBJ2-7	CASSVEGTGNEQYF	TGTGCCAGCAGCGTAGAGGGGACAGGGAACGAGCAGTACTTC